One and the same sample provided the 3 T cell receptor beta chains below, sequenced in a study of blood T cell repertoires in COVID-19. Assay used: immunoSEQ multiplex PCR; TCRdb lists only in-frame clones, some missing. The sample comprises a few hundred thousand clones, more than 70% of which are singletons, and nearly 7.5% rests with the top ten. The material sequenced was PBMCs or T cells enriched from blood (not recorded which). These receptors originate from a woman in her forties with acute COVID-19.

The CDR3 DNA sequence: TGTGCCAGCAGAGGGGGGGCCAATCAGCCCCAGCATTTT. Protein sequence: CASRGGANQPQHF. This chain uses TRBV2 with TRBJ1-5, with D maybe TRBD1 (6 bases). This CDR3 has 13 amino acids. V was cut by 6 bases and J by 3 bases, with 9 bases left in between. Germline CDR1 reads SNHLY; CDR2 reads FYNNEI.

The chain carries TRBV5-4 and TRBJ2-1; D is unclear. This CDR3 region has 15 residues. Trimming took 0 bases from V and 8 from J, leaving 15 bases between them. Germline loops: CDR1 SGHNT, CDR2 YYREEE (reference sequence). In nucleotides, the CDR3 is TGTGCCAGCAGCTTGGAACCTAGGATCCGCGATGAGCAGTTCTTC. Its translation is CASSLEPRIRDEQFF. Drawing the rest from reference TRBV5-4 and TRBJ2-1, the complete variable domain is ETGVTQSPTHLIKTRGQQVTLRCSSQSGHNTVSWYQQALGQGPQFIFQYYREEENGRGNFPPRFSGLQFPNYSSELNVNALELDDSALYLCASSLEPRIRDEQFFGPGTRLTVL.

The V and J genes are TRBV9 and TRBJ2-1; 7 bases are shared with TRBD1. The ends lost 4 bases at V and 10 bases at J; junction bases unmatched: 17. The CDR3 extends over 16 amino acids. In germline, CDR1 is SGDLS, CDR2 YYNGEE. The CDR3 DNA reads TGTGCCAGCAGCCCGAGGGCAGGGTTAAGGGGGCAAGAGCAGTTCTTC. Its translation is CASSPRAGLRGQEQFF.